This T cell receptor beta chain appears in the sequencing data of a study of blood T cell repertoires in COVID-19. Study-level information: Italy, Spain and the United States were the sources of the convalescent and acute COVID-19 samples. The analysed material was cDNA or gDNA that came from T cells, B-cell-depleted T cells, or PBMCs.

Germline CDR1 is SGHKS and CDR2 is YYEKEE (reference sequence). The CDR3 covers 17 residues. Trimming at V came to 0 bases and at J to 7 bases, leaving 11 bases not matched to a gene. Under the authors' procedure: By means of reference gene primer amplification, nucleated cell counts were estimated. Generated by immunoSEQ multiplex PCR, the TCRdb table keeps only in-frame clones and is missing some. The V and J calls and clone size were taken over from that table, and D and trimming were inferred from the DNA. The data show some 150,000 clones, with roughly four fifths seen just once and over 2% held by the top ten.

The origin of this receptor is a human donor with acute or convalescent COVID-19. The donor label of this sample is uncertain. The chain couples TRBV5-5 to TRBJ2-1; 9 bases agree with TRBD2. Sequencing input: peripheral blood. CDR3 sequence (DNA): TGTGCCAGCAGCTTGGATCGGCGGGAGGGCCCAAGAAATGAGCAGTTCTTC. Translating it yields CASSLDRREGPRNEQFF.